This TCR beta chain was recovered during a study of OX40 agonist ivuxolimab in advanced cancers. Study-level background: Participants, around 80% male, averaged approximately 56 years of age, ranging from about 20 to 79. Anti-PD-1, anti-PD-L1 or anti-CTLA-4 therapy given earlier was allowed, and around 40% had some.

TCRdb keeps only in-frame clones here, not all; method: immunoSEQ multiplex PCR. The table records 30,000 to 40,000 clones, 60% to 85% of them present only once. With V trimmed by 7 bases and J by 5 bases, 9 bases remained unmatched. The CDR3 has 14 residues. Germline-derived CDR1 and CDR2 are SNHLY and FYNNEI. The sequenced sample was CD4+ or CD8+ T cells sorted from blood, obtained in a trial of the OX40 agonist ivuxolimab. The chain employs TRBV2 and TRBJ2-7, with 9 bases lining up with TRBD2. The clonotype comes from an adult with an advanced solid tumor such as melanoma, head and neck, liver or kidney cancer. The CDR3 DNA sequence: TGTGCCAGCACCGCAGCGGGAGGATTCGACGAGCAGTACTTC. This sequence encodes CASTAAGGFDEQYF.